The 19 T cell receptor beta chains listed next were all sequenced from one sample in a study of blood T cell repertoires in COVID-19. Sequencing was performed with immunoSEQ multiplex PCR; in TCRdb, only in-frame clones are kept and a portion is missing. This table has fewer than 250,000 clones, around 76% appearing once. Sample: PBMCs or T cells enriched from blood (not recorded which). These receptor sequences come from a woman aged 45-60 years with acute COVID-19.

CDR3 nucleotides: TGTGCCAGCAGTTTGAACCTTCAGGGGCAGGGGACCTACACCTTC. Its translation: CASSLNLQGQGTYTF. The rearrangement uses TRBV28 and TRBJ1-2, with TRBD1 as a possible D gene (6 bases). The CDR3 covers 15 residues. Germline V CDR1 and CDR2: MDHEN, SYDVKM. The V and J ends lost 3 bases and 10 bases respectively, with 21 bases between them.

This clone has only a few counts. The gene calls are TRBV4-1 and TRBJ2-5; tentatively, D is TRBD2 (5 bases). CDR1 MGHRA and CDR2 YSYEKL come from the germline V gene. The CDR3 is 14 residues long. V gave up 4 bases and J gave up 4 bases, with 13 bases separating them. The CDR3 spells CASSPEGIRETQYF. In DNA, the CDR3 is TGCGCCAGCAGCCCCGAGGGTATACGAGAGACCCAGTACTTC.

The J gene is TRBJ1-2, the V gene TRBV28; 8 bases are shared with TRBD1. The CDR3 spans 15 residues. Germline V gives CDR1 MDHEN, CDR2 SYDVKM. Unmatched junction bases numbered 15, after V lost 7 bases and J lost 8 bases. CDR3 loop: CASIPGQGVVKGYTF. The CDR3 DNA follows: TGTGCCAGCATCCCCGGACAGGGAGTGGTTAAAGGCTACACCTTC.

The chain has TRBV25-1 and TRBJ1-3; D may be TRBD1 (6 bases). V shed 7 bases and J shed 2 bases, with 15 bases lying between them. CDR1 is MGHDK and CDR2 is SYGVNS in the germline V gene. The CDR3 extends over 15 amino acids. The CDR3 sequence is CASIDTGSPGNTIYF. CDR3 bases: TGTGCCAGCATTGATACAGGGAGCCCTGGAAACACCATATATTTT. Filled out from reference TRBV25-1 and TRBJ1-3, the complete variable domain reads EADIYQTPRYLVIGTGKKITLECSQTMGHDKMYWYQQDPGMELHLIHYSYGVNSTEKGDLSSESTVSRIRTEHFPLTLESARPSHTSQYLCASIDTGSPGNTIYFGEGSWLTVV.

CDR3: CASSEGAAGNTIYF. The DNA of the CDR3 is TGTGCCAGCAGTGAGGGGGCAGCTGGAAACACCATATATTTT. The chain couples TRBV25-1 to TRBJ1-3, with TRBD1 as a possible D gene (6 bases). V was shortened by 3 bases and J by 2 bases, with 8 bases between the two germline ends. This CDR3 is 14 amino acids long. From germline, CDR1 is MGHDK and CDR2 SYGVNS.

This clone was seen a handful of times. The V call is TRBV28, the J call TRBJ1-2; 12 bases map to TRBD1. The CDR3 is 15 residues long. CDR1 is MDHEN and CDR2 is SYDVKM in the germline V gene. V lost 5 bases, J lost 3 bases, and 4 bases stayed unmatched. The CDR3 DNA reads TGTGCCAGCAGTGCCGGGACAGGGGGCGACTATGGCTACACCTTC. Translated: CASSAGTGGDYGYTF.

This clone showed up just a few times. The chain combines TRBV7-9 with TRBJ1-2; D unresolved. From germline, CDR1 is SEHNR and CDR2 FQNEAQ (reference sequence). The V end lost 5 bases, the J end lost 5 bases, and 21 bases lay between the germline ends. There are 16 residues in the CDR3. This CDR3 reads CASSPNSGLARYGYTF. The CDR3 DNA follows: TGTGCCAGCAGCCCTAACTCGGGATTAGCCAGATATGGCTACACCTTC.

A few counts support this clone. The chain is built from TRBV10-1 and TRBJ2-1, with D maybe TRBD2 (7 bases). Trimming took 3 bases from V and 3 from J, leaving 18 bases between them. This CDR3 comprises 17 residues. Germline assignment: CDR1 WNHNN and CDR2 SYGVQD (reference sequence). CDR3 coding DNA: TGCGCCAGCAGTGAAGGGGGGGAATCAAAGGACTACAATGAGCAGTTCTTC. Its translation: CASSEGGESKDYNEQFF.

The rearrangement links TRBV24-1 to TRBJ1-2; 8 nucleotides agree with TRBD1. This CDR3 comprises 14 residues. Germline lookup yields CDR1 KGHDR and CDR2 SFDVKD. The ends lost 4 bases at V and 4 bases at J; junction bases unmatched: 4. The CDR3 region is CATSDGQGPYGYTF. The CDR3 nucleotides read TGTGCCACCAGTGACGGACAGGGCCCCTATGGCTACACCTTC.

J is TRBJ1-1 and V is TRBV5-5; 7 bases are shared with TRBD1. V dropped 4 bases and J dropped 3; count of bases not matched to a gene: 3. The CDR3 length is 13 residues. CDR1 and CDR2 (germline): SGHKS, YYEKEE (reference sequence). CDR3 nucleotides: TGTGCCAGCAGCGGCGGGACAGACACTGAAGCTTTCTTT. It yields the protein CASSGGTDTEAFF.

This clone was picked up one time. The CDR3 DNA reads as TGTGCCAGCAGTGAGGTCAGGGAAGGGCGATATGGCTACACCTTC. This sequence encodes CASSEVREGRYGYTF. This chain uses TRBV6-1 with TRBJ1-2, with D perhaps TRBD1 (5 bases). This CDR3 is 15 amino acids long. Germline CDR1 is MNHNS and CDR2 is SASEGT. The germline V and J ends were trimmed by 3 bases and 5 bases, with 16 bases remaining between them.

The chain uses TRBV7-2 and TRBJ2-7, with 7 bases fitting TRBD2. The germline V gene encodes CDR1 SGHTA and CDR2 FQGNSA. J gave up 5 bases and V 4 bases, and 8 bases lay outside the gene matches. This CDR3 has 14 amino acids. The CDR3 protein is CASSSGGGVHEQYV. The DNA for the CDR3 is TGTGCCAGCAGCTCGGGCGGGGGAGTCCACGAGCAGTACGTC.

V and J are TRBV5-1 and TRBJ2-2; TRBD1 might be the D (6 bases). CDR1 and CDR2 (germline): SGHRS, YFSETQ. The V and J ends lost 3 bases and 6 bases respectively, with 12 bases between them. CDR3 length: 14 residues. The CDR3 sequence is CASSSTGTSGELFF. CDR3 bases: TGCGCCAGCAGCTCCACAGGGACGTCCGGGGAGCTGTTTTTT.

The chain is built from TRBV6-4 and TRBJ1-6; 7 bases match TRBD1. The V and J ends lost 6 bases and 0 bases, in that order; junction bases with no gene match: 2. This CDR3 spans 15 amino acids. Germline CDR1 and CDR2: MRHNA and SNTAGT. CDR3: CASSPGGSYNSPLHF. DNA of the CDR3: TGTGCCAGCAGCCCAGGGGGCTCCTATAATTCACCCCTCCACTTT.

The chain combines TRBV2 with TRBJ1-2; no firm D call. CDR1 and CDR2 from the germline V gene are SNHLY and FYNNEI. V was shortened by 6 bases and J by 5 bases, with 13 bases between the two germline ends. CDR3 size: 13 residues. DNA for the CDR3: TGTGCCAGCAGCTTATCCGGGAGATATGGCTACACCTTC. Translated: CASSLSGRYGYTF.

The chain is built from TRBV29-1 and TRBJ2-1; possibly TRBD2 for D (7 bases). Trimming pared 7 bases from V and 0 bases from J, leaving 13 bases between. The CDR3 has 14 residues. Germline values: CDR1 SQVTM, CDR2 ANQGSEA. The CDR3 reads CSGSRGASYNEQFF. The DNA of the CDR3 is TGCAGCGGGAGTCGGGGGGCCTCCTACAATGAGCAGTTCTTC.

This chain links TRBV29-1 with TRBJ2-7; 12 bases match TRBD2. The V gene end was trimmed by 4 bases and the J gene end by 3 bases; junction bases not matched to a gene: 7. Per the germline V gene, CDR1 is SQVTM and CDR2 is ANQGSEA. The length of the CDR3 is 15 residues. CDR3 residues: CSVGVTSGGLYEQYV. CDR3 bases: TGCAGCGTTGGCGTAACTAGCGGGGGGCTCTACGAGCAGTACGTC.

The CDR3 region is CASSSGLQGGETQYF. CDR3 in DNA: TGTGCCAGCAGCTCCGGCCTCCAGGGAGGGGAGACCCAGTACTTC. This rearrangement joins TRBV7-9 to TRBJ2-5, with 7 bases identical to TRBD2. Unmatched junction bases numbered 10, after V lost 4 bases and J lost 5 bases. CDR3 length equals 15 residues. Germline V lookup: CDR1 SEHNR, CDR2 FQNEAQ (reference sequence). The whole variable domain, remainder taken from reference TRBV7-9 and TRBJ2-5, is DTGVSQNPRHKITKRGQNVTFRCDPISEHNRLYWYRQTLGQGPEFLTYFQNEAQLEKSRLLSDRFSAERPKGSFSTLEIQRTEQGDSAMYLCASSSGLQGGETQYFGPGTRLLVL.

The CDR3 DNA reads TGTGCCAGCAGCGTATGGGAGAACCGGGTCGCCGGGGAGCTGTTTTTT. This sequence encodes CASSVWENRVAGELFF. V is TRBV9 and J is TRBJ2-2; the D gene is possibly TRBD2 (5 bases). The germline V and J ends were trimmed by 1 base and 6 bases, with 16 bases remaining between them. The CDR3 has 16 amino acids. Per the germline V gene, CDR1 is SGDLS and CDR2 is YYNGEE.